Following are 20 T cell receptor beta chains from one sample sequenced in a study of blood T cells in healthy people across ages. PCR was performed a second time for about 7 to 11 cycles using a sample-barcoded 5' primer and a J-beta primer mix. MiXCR was run by TCRdb on the 5' RACE reads, yielding one entry per CDR3 protein. The sample includes some 730,000 distinct CDR3 sequences, over 20% seen only once; the top ten take around a fifth. The sample consisted of blood. These receptors were collected from a man between 65 and 85 years old in good health.

This chain links TRBV27 with TRBJ2-5, with 9 bases identical to TRBD2. The J call may be mistaken, given a closer DNA end match to TRBJ2-1. This CDR3 is built from 15 residues. CDR1 is MNHEY, CDR2 SMNVEV, per germline (reference sequence). The CDR3 loop reads CASKGLAGRYNEQFF. The CDR3 DNA follows: TGTGCCAGCAAAGGTCTAGCGGGGAGGTACAATGAGCAGTTCTTC.

This sequence joins TRBV30 and TRBJ1-4; a weak D match, TRBD1 (6 bases). Germline values: CDR1 GTSNPN, CDR2 SVGIG (reference sequence). The ends were cut back, 4 bases at V and 8 bases at J, with 11 bases in the middle. The CDR3 length is 12 residues. CDR3 amino acids: CAWNRVEEKLFF. CDR3 in DNA: TGTGCCTGGAACAGGGTGGAAGAAAAACTGTTTTTT.

The rearrangement links TRBV7-2 to TRBJ1-2; the match to TRBD1 covers 12 bases. Germline V gene data show CDR1 as SGHTA and CDR2 as FQGNSA. The CDR3 runs 15 residues. With 3 bases clipped from V and 7 bases from J, the junction kept 6 bases outside the gene matches. The CDR3 loop is CASSLTGTGGVGYTF. DNA of the CDR3: TGTGCCAGCAGCTTGACCGGGACAGGGGGCGTTGGCTACACCTTC.

This clonotype was seen a handful of times. The rearrangement links TRBV12-3 or TRBV12-4 to TRBJ1-5; D might be TRBD1 (5 bases). Trimming stripped 0 bases from V and 4 bases from J, with 7 bases between. The CDR3 runs to 14 residues. The CDR3 region is CASSLAGVNQPQHF. As DNA, the CDR3 is TGTGCCAGCAGTTTAGCGGGGGTGAATCAGCCCCAGCATTTT.

This clonotype was observed a few times. This chain connects TRBV10-3 to TRBJ1-2; a possible D gene is TRBD1 (6 bases). CDR3 length: 12 amino acids. Germline lookup yields CDR1 ENHRY and CDR2 SYGVKD. V lost 2 bases to trimming and J lost 5 bases, with 6 bases between them. CDR3 residues: CAISEGQYGYTF. The CDR3 bases are TGTGCCATCAGTGAGGGACAGTATGGCTACACCTTC.

The rearrangement links TRBV12-3 or TRBV12-4 to TRBJ1-2; 9 bases match TRBD1. There are 16 residues in the CDR3. The junction had 11 bases not matched to a gene; V was cut back by 3 bases and J by 6 bases. CDR3 sequence reads: CASSFERTGEGNGYTF. The CDR3 DNA reads as TGTGCCAGCAGTTTCGAACGGACAGGGGAGGGAAATGGCTACACCTTC.

This clonotype was counted only a few times. This chain uses TRBV6-6 with TRBJ2-3; D is uncertain. The germline gives CDR1 MNHNY, CDR2 SVGAGI (reference sequence). V was trimmed by 10 bases and J by 3 bases, leaving 11 bases between them. The CDR3 length is 12 residues. CDR3 coding DNA: TGTGCCACTAGGACCCCGACAGATACGCAGTATTTT. It is translated as CATRTPTDTQYF.

The V call is TRBV7-2, the J call TRBJ2-3; a possible D gene is TRBD2 (5 bases). Germline values: CDR1 SGHTA, CDR2 FQGNSA. This CDR3 comprises 16 residues. V shed 1 base and J shed 8 bases, with 19 bases lying between them. As DNA, the CDR3 is TGTGCCAGCAGCTTAGTCGCGGTCGCAACGGGGTTTACGCAGTATTTT. Its protein product is CASSLVAVATGFTQYF.

This clonotype has more than one count but fewer than ten. The CDR3 is CASSKDRGGDGETQYF. CDR3 bases: TGTGCCAGCAGCAAGGACAGGGGAGGGGATGGGGAGACCCAGTACTTC. The V and J genes are TRBV6-6 and TRBJ2-5; 9 nucleotides match TRBD1. V shed 6 bases, J shed 5 bases, and the junction held 13 bases outside the gene matches. The CDR3 contains 16 residues. The germline CDR1 and CDR2 sequences are MNHNY and SVGAGI (reference sequence).

This clonotype turned up a few times. The V call is TRBV7-2, the J call TRBJ2-3; a possible D gene is TRBD1 (6 bases). The CDR3 totals 13 residues. Germline CDR1 and CDR2: SGHTA and FQGNSA. The V end was cut by 6 bases, the J end by 3 bases, with 10 bases between. This CDR3 reads CASRLQGTDTQYF. The DNA for the CDR3 is TGTGCCAGCAGATTACAGGGAACAGATACGCAGTATTTT.

The rearrangement joins TRBV20-1 to TRBJ2-3; possible D gene TRBD2, 6 bases. Germline CDR1 is DFQATT and CDR2 is SNEGSKA (reference sequence). The CDR3 sequence is 15 residues long. Trimming removed 5 bases at V and 1 base at J, with 16 bases between. The CDR3 protein is CSALSERARTDTQYF. The CDR3 DNA reads as TGCAGTGCTCTTTCTGAGCGGGCCCGCACAGATACGCAGTATTTT.

The chain couples TRBV10-3 to TRBJ2-6; tentatively, D is TRBD1 (5 bases). Trimming cost V 6 bases and J 0 bases, with 18 bases left between them. Per the germline V gene, CDR1 is ENHRY and CDR2 is SYGVKD. This CDR3 comprises 18 residues. CDR3 loop: CAISPWITGRSGANVLTF. The CDR3, as DNA: TGTGCCATCAGCCCATGGATTACAGGACGCTCTGGGGCCAACGTCCTGACTTTC.

Many counts were recorded for this clonotype. CDR3 sequence reads: CASSPGQGNIQYF. CDR3 nucleotides: TGCGCCAGCAGCCCAGGACAGGGAAACATTCAGTACTTC. This sequence joins TRBV5-1 and TRBJ2-4, with TRBD1 matching over 8 bases. V lost 4 bases, J lost 6 bases, and 3 bases stayed unmatched. The CDR3 sequence is 13 residues long. The germline gives CDR1 SGHRS, CDR2 YFSETQ.

The J gene is TRBJ1-2, the V gene TRBV9; 9 nucleotides align to TRBD1. The V segment lost 0 bases and the J segment 4 bases; nucleotides outside the gene matches: 10. This CDR3 spans 17 amino acids. Germline CDR1 reads SGDLS; CDR2 reads YYNGEE. CDR3 in amino acids: CASSVEVDRGLGYGYTF. The DNA for the CDR3 is TGTGCCAGCAGCGTAGAGGTGGACAGGGGATTAGGCTATGGCTACACCTTC.

Of note for this clonotype: This may arise from a read error, as a much more abundant clone is one base away. The gene calls are TRBV7-2 and TRBJ2-1; D not resolved. From germline, CDR1 is SGHTA and CDR2 FQGNSA. Deletions cut 1 base from V and 8 bases from J, with 6 bases between. This CDR3 region has 12 residues. Here the CDR3 reads CASSLGVYEQFF. The CDR3 DNA reads TGTGCCAGCAGCTTAGGGGTGTATGAGCAGTTCTTC. Full variable domain (missing parts from reference TRBV7-2 and TRBJ2-1): GAGVSQSPSNKVTEKGKDVELRCDPISGHTALYWYRQSLGQGLEFLIYFQGNSAPDKSGLPSDRFSAERTGGSVSTLTIQRTQQEDSAVYLCASSLGVYEQFFGPGTRLTVL.

This chain uses TRBV6-5 with TRBJ1-5; maybe TRBD1 (6 bases). V was shortened by 6 bases and J by 4 bases, with 16 bases between the two germline ends. The CDR3 is 15 residues long. Germline-derived CDR1 and CDR2 are MNHEY and SVGAGI. The CDR3 nucleotides read TGTGCCAGCAGCAACGGGGGGGCGGGTAATCAGCCCCAGCATTTT. Amino acid sequence: CASSNGGAGNQPQHF.

The J gene is TRBJ2-3, the V gene TRBV11-2; TRBD2 agrees at 7 bases. The CDR3 has 15 amino acids. Germline trimming cut 1 base from V and 5 bases from J; bases unmatched to any gene: 6. Germline-derived CDR1 and CDR2 are SGHAT and FQNNGV. The CDR3 region is CASSLVGGGLDTQYF. DNA for the CDR3: TGTGCCAGCAGCTTAGTTGGCGGGGGTCTAGATACGCAGTATTTT.

This clonotype has more than one count but fewer than ten. The chain has TRBV6-5 and TRBJ1-6; tentative D call: TRBD1 (5 bases). The CDR3 is 13 residues long. Trimming left V 7 bases short and J 10 bases short, with 14 bases between. Per germline, CDR1 MNHEY and CDR2 SVGAGI. CDR3 in DNA: TGTGCCAGCAAAACGGGGGGTGGATCACCCCTCCACTTT. Translating gives CASKTGGGSPLHF.

This chain connects TRBV6-1 to TRBJ1-2; D is unresolved. CDR1 and CDR2 (germline): MNHNS, SASEGT. CDR3 length: 12 residues. Trimming left V 7 bases short and J 0 bases short, with 6 bases between. CDR3 loop: CASTKANYGYTF. The CDR3 coding sequence is TGTGCCAGCACTAAGGCTAACTATGGCTACACCTTC.

This chain joins TRBV5-1 and TRBJ1-3; D remains ambiguous. Per the germline V gene, CDR1 is SGHRS and CDR2 is YFSETQ. This CDR3 contains 15 residues. V lost 0 bases and J lost 0, with 7 bases in between. The CDR3 nucleotides are TGCGCCAGCAGCTTGGGCTTGAGCTCTGGAAACACCATATATTTT. This sequence encodes CASSLGLSSGNTIYF. The variable domain in full, completed from reference TRBV5-1 and TRBJ1-3, reads KAGVTQTPRYLIKTRGQQVTLSCSPISGHRSVSWYQQTPGQGLQFLFEYFSETQRNKGNFPGRFSGRQFSNSRSEMNVSTLELGDSALYLCASSLGLSSGNTIYFGEGSWLTVV.